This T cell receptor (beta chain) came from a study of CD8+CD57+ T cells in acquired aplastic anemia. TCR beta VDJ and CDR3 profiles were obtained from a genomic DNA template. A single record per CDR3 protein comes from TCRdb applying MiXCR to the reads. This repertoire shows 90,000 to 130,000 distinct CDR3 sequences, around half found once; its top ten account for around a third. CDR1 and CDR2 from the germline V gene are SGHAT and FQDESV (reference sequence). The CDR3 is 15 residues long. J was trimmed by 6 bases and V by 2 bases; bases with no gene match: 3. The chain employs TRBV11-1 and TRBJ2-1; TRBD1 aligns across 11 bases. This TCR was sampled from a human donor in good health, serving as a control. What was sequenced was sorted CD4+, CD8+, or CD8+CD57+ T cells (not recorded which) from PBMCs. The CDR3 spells CASSLYGTGGNEQFF. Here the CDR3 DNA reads TGTGCCAGCAGCTTATATGGGACAGGGGGCAATGAGCAGTTCTTC.